Here is one T cell receptor (beta chain) with its context. At one boundary the junction diverges from the germline segment, which might be a read error. The sample originates from a study of metastatic and nonmetastatic thyroid tumors. Every patient underwent thyroid surgery untreated. CDR3 length equals 14 residues. Germline loops: CDR1 SGHTA, CDR2 FQGNSA. As processed by the authors: Clinicopathological groups differed in CDR3, with these differences serving to build a distant-metastasis classifier for papillary thyroid cancer. TCRdb re-analyzed the PCR reads using MiXCR. TCRdb, rather than the study authors, made the V and J calls. The sample contains tens of thousands of clones, 20% to 30% of which appear only once.

The receptor was derived from a female donor with papillary thyroid cancer or a benign thyroid nodule (not recorded which). Some clones in this sample may be carry-over from other donors' samples. The chain links TRBV7-2 to TRBJ2-2; D unresolved. Sequencing was done on a sample of blood. The CDR3 coding sequence is TGCGCCAGCAGCCAAGATCCTGAGACCGGGGAGCTGTTTTTT. Translating it yields CASSQDPETGELFF.